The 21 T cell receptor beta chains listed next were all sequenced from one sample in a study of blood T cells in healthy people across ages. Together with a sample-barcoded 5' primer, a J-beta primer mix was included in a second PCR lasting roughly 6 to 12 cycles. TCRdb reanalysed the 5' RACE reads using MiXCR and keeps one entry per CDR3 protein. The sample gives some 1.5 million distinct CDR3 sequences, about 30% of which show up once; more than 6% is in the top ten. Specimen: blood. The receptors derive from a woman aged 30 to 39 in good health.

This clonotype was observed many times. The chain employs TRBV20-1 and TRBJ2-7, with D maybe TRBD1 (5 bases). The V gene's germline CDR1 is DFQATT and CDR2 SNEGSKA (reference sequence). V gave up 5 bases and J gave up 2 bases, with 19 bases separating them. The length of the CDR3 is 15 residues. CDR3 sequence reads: CSAYRFDSLAYEQYF. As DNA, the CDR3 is TGCAGTGCTTACCGGTTCGACAGCCTGGCCTACGAGCAGTACTTC.

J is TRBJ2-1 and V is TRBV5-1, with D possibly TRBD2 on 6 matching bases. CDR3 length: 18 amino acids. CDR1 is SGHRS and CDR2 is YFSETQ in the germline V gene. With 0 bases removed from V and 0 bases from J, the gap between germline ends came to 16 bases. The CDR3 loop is CASSLASGLPSSYNEQFF. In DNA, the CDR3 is TGCGCCAGCAGCTTGGCCTCGGGACTTCCGAGCTCCTACAATGAGCAGTTCTTC.

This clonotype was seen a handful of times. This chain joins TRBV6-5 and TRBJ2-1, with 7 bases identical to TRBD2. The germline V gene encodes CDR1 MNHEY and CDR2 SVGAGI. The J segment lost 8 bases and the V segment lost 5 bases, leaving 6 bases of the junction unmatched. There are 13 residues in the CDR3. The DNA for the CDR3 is TGTGCCAGCAGTAAACGACTAGCCGATGAGCAGTTCTTC. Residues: CASSKRLADEQFF.

CDR3 in DNA: TGCAGTGCTAGCGGGACAGCCTATGGCTACACCTTC. It yields the protein CSASGTAYGYTF. The chain is built from TRBV20-1 and TRBJ1-2; 7 bases match TRBD1. Looked up from germline, CDR1 is DFQATT and CDR2 is SNEGSKA (reference sequence). CDR3 length: 12 amino acids. After removal of 3 bases from V and 4 bases from J, the junction contained 2 bases not matched to a gene.

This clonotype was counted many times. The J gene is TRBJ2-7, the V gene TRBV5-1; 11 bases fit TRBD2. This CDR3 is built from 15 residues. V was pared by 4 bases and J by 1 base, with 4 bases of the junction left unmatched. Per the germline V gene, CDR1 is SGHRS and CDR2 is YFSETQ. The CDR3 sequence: CASSRLAGSSYEQYF. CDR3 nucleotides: TGCGCCAGCAGCCGACTAGCGGGGTCATCCTACGAGCAGTACTTC.

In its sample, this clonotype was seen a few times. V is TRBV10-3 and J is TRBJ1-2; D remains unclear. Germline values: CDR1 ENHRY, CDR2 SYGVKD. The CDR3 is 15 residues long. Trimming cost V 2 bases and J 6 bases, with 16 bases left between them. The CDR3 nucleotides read TGTGCCATCAGTGAGGAAGGGCCATCTATTAATGGCTACACCTTC. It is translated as CAISEEGPSINGYTF.

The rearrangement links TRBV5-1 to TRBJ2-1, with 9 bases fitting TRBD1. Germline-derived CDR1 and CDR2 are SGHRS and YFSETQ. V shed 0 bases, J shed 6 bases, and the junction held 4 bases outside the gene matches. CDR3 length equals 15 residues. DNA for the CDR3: TGCGCCAGCAGCTTGGATGGGACAGGGATCAATGAGCAGTTCTTC. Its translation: CASSLDGTGINEQFF.

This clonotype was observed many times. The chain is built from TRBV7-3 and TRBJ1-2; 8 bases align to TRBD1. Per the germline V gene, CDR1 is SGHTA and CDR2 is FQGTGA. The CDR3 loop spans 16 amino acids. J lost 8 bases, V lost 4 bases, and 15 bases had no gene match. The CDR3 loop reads CASSSQGGQGARGYTF. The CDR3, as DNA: TGTGCCAGCAGCTCCCAAGGTGGGCAGGGGGCGCGAGGCTACACCTTC.

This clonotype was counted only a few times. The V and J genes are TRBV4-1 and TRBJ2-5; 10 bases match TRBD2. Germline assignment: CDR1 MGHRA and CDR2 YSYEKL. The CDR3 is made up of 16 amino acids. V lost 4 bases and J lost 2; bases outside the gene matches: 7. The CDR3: CASSRGLAAAQETQYF. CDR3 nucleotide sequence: TGCGCCAGCAGCCGTGGACTAGCGGCTGCGCAAGAGACCCAGTACTTC.

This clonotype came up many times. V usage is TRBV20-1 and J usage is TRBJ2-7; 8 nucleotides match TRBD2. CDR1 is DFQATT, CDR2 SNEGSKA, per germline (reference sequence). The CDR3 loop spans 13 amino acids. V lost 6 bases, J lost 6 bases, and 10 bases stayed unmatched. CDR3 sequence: CSAPGLVGFEQYF. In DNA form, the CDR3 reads TGCAGTGCGCCGGGACTAGTAGGGTTCGAGCAGTACTTC.

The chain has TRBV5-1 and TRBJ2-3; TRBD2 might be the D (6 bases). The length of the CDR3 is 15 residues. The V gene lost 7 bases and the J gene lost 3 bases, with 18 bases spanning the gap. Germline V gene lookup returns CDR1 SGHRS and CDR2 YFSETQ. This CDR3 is CASAWRRAGTDTQYF. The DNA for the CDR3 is TGCGCCAGCGCCTGGCGCAGGGCGGGAACAGATACGCAGTATTTT.

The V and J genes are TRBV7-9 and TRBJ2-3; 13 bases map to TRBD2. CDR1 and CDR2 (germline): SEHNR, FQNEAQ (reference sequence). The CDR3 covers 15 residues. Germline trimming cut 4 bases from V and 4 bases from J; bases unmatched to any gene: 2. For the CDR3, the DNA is TGTGCCAGCAGCTCGACTAGCGGGAGGTCAGATACGCAGTATTTT. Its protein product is CASSSTSGRSDTQYF.

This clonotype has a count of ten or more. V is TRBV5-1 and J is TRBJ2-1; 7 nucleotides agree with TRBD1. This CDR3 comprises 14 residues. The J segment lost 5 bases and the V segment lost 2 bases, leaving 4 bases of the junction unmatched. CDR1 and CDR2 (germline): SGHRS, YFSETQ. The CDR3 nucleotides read TGCGCCAGCAGCTTAGGACAGGCGAACAATGAGCAGTTCTTC. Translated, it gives CASSLGQANNEQFF.

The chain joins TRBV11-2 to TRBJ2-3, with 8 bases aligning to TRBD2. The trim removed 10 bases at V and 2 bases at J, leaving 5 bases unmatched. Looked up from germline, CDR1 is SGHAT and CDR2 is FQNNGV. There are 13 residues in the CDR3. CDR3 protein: CATVAGITDTQYF. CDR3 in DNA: TGTGCCACAGTAGCGGGGATCACAGATACGCAGTATTTT.

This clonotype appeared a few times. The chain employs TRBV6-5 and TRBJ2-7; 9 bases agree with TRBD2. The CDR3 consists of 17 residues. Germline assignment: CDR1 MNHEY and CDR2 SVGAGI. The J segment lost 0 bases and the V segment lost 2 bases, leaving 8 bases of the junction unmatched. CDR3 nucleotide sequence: TGTGCCAGCAGTTACACCGCCGGACTAGCGAACTCCTACGAGCAGTACTTC. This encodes CASSYTAGLANSYEQYF.

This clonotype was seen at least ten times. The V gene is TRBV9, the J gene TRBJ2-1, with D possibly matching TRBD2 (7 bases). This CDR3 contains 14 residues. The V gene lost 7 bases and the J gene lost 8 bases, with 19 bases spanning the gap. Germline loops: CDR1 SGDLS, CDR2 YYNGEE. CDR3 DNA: TGTGCCAGCGGAGTAGGGGGGGCTCAGCATGAGCAGTTCTTC. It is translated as CASGVGGAQHEQFF.

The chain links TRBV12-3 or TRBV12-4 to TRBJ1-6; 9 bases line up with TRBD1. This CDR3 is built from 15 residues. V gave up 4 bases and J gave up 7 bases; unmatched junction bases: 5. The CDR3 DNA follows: TGTGCCAGCAGTTGGACAGGGGTAGGGAATTCACCCCTCCACTTT. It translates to CASSWTGVGNSPLHF.

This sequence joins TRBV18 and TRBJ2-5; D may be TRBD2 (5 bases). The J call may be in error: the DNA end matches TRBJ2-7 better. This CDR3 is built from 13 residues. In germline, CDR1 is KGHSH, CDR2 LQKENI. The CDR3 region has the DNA TGTGCCAGCCCACTTGGACGGGGCTACGAGCAGTACTTC. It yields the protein CASPLGRGYEQYF.

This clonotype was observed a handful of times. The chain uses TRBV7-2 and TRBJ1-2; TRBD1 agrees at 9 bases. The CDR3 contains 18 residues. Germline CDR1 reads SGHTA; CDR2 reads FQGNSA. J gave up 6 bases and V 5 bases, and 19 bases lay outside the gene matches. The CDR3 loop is CASSPPSPDRGALDGYTF. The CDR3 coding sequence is TGTGCCAGCAGCCCCCCCTCCCCGGACAGGGGCGCACTCGATGGCTACACCTTC.

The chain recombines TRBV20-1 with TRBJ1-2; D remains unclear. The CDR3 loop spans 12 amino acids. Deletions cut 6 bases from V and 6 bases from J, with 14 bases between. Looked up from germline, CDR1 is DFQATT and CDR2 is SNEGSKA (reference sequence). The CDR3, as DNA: TGCAGTGCCCCTAGACCGGGTCATGGCTACACCTTC. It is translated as CSAPRPGHGYTF.

CDR3 in amino acids: CASSQEILGSYEQYF. DNA of the CDR3: TGCGCCAGCAGCCAAGAGATCCTGGGGTCGTACGAGCAGTACTTC. This rearrangement joins TRBV4-1 to TRBJ2-7; no definite D call. Looked up from germline, CDR1 is MGHRA and CDR2 is YSYEKL. V was shortened by 0 bases and J by 4 bases, with 13 bases between the two germline ends. The CDR3 loop spans 15 amino acids.